This TCR beta chain was sequenced in a study of T cell responses to AZD1222 COVID-19 vaccine. The study's findings and limits: Spike was spanned by vaccine-associated CD4 TCRs, with dominance at 160-218 and 743-854. Clonal diversity was possibly underestimated, and white British individuals and females predominated among donors. Spike-specific TCR breadth and depth went up after people got two AZD1222 doses. Recipients of AZD1222 seropositive at baseline numbered only 5 or 6.

A word on this clone: The antigen is unknown.

Some clones are missing from TCRdb's copy, which holds only in-frame ones; the method was immunoSEQ multiplex PCR. The sample has 130,000 or so clones; 85% to 95% are singletons. The TCR originated in an adult in good health. This material consisted of peripheral blood, taken on day 0 of AZD1222 vaccination.

CDR3 amino acids: CASSLGQGLPDTQYF. For the CDR3, the DNA is TGTGCCAGCAGCCTGGGACAGGGCCTTCCAGATACGCAGTATTTT. The chain links TRBV6-5 to TRBJ2-3; 9 nucleotides match TRBD1. The germline V gene has CDR1 MNHEY and CDR2 SVGAGI. This CDR3 region has 15 residues. Unmatched junction bases numbered 8, after V lost 6 bases and J lost 4 bases.